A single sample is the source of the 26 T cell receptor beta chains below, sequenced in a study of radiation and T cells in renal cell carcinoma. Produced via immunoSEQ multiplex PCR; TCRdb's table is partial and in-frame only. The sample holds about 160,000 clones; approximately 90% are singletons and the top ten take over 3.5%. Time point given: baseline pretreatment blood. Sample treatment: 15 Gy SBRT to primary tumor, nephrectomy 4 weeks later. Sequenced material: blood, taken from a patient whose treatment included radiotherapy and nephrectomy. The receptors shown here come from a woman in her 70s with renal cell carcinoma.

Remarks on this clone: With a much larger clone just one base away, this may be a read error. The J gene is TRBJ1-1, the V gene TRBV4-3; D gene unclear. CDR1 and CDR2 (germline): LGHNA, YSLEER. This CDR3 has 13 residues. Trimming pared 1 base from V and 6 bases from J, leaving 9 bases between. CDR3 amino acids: CASSQVRGSEAFF. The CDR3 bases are TGCGCCAGCAGCCAAGTCCGGGGATCTGAAGCTTTCTTT.

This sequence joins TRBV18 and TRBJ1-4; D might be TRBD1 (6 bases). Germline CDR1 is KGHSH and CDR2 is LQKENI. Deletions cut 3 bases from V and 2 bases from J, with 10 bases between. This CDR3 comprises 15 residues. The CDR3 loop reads CASSPNRATNEKLFF. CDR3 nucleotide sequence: TGTGCCAGCTCACCGAACAGGGCCACTAATGAAAAACTGTTTTTT.

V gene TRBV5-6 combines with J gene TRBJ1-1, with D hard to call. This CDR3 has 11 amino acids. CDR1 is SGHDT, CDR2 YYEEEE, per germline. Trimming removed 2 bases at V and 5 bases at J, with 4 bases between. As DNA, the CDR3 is TGTGCCAGCAGCTTTCGGACTGAAGCTTTCTTT. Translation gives CASSFRTEAFF.

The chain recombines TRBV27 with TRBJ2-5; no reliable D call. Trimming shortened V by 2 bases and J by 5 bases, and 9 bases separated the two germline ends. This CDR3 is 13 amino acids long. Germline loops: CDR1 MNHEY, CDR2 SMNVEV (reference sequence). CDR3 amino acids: CASSLAALETQYF. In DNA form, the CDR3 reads TGTGCCAGCAGTTTAGCGGCTCTGGAGACCCAGTACTTC.

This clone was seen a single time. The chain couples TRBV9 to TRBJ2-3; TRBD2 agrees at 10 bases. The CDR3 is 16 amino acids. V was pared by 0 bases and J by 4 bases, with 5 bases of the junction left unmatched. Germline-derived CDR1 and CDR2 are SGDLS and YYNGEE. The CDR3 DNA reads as TGTGCCAGCAGCGTAGCTCCAGCGGGGGGGGCAGATACGCAGTATTTT. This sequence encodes CASSVAPAGGADTQYF. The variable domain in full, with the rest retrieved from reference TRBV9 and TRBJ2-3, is DSGVTQTPKHLITATGQRVTLRCSPRSGDLSVYWYQQSLDQGLQFLIQYYNGEERAKGNILERFSAQQFPDLHSELNLSSLELGDSALYFCASSVAPAGGADTQYFGPGTRLTVL.

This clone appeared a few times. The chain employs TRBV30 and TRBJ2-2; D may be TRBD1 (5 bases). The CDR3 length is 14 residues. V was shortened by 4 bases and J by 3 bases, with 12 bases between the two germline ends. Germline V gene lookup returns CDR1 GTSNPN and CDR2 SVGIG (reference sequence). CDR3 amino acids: CAWMSQGYTGELFF. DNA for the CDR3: TGTGCCTGGATGAGTCAGGGCTACACCGGGGAGCTGTTTTTT.

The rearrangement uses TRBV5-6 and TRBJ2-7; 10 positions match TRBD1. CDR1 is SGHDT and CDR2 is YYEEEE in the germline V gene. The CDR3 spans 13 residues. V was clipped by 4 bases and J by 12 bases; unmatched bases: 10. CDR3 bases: TGTGCCAGCAGCCCCGGGACAGGGGCAAAAGTGTACTTC. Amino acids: CASSPGTGAKVYF.

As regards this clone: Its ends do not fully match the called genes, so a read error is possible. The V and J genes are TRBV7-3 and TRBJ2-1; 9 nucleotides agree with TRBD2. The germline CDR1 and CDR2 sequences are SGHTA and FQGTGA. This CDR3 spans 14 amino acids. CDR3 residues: CASSGGLANNGQFF. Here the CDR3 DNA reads TGTGCCAGCAGCGGAGGACTAGCGAACAATGGGCAGTTCTTC. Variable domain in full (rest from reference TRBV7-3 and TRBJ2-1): GAGVSQTPSNKVTEKGKYVELRCDPISGHTALYWYRQSLGQGPEFLIYFQGTGAADDSGLPNDRFFAVRPEGSVSTLKIQRTERGDSAVYLCASSGGLANNGQFFGPGTRLTVL.

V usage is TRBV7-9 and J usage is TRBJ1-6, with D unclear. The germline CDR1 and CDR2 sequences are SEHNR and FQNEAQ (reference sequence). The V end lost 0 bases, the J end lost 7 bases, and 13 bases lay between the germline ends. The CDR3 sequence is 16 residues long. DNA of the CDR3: TGTGCCAGCAGCTTAGCGGGAGCGGGGTTGAATTCACCCCTCCACTTT. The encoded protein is CASSLAGAGLNSPLHF.

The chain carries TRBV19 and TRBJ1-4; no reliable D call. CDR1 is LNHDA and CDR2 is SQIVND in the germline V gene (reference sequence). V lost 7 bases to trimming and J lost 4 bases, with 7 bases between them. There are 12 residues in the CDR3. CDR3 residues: CASIDLNEKLFF. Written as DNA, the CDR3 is TGTGCCAGTATTGACCTTAATGAAAAACTGTTTTTT.

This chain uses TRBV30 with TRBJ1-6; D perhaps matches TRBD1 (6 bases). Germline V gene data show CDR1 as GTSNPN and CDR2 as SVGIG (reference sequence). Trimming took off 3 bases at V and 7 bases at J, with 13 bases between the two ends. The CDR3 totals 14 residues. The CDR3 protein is CAWRGTSFNSPLHF. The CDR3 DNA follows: TGTGCCTGGAGGGGGACATCTTTCAATTCACCCCTCCACTTT.

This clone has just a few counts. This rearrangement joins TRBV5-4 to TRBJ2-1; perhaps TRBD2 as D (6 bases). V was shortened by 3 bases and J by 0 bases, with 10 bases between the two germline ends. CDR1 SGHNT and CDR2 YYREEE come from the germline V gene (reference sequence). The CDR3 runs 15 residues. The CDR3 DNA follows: TGTGCCAGCAGCTGGGGGGTGGGCTCCTACAATGAGCAGTTCTTC. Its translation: CASSWGVGSYNEQFF.

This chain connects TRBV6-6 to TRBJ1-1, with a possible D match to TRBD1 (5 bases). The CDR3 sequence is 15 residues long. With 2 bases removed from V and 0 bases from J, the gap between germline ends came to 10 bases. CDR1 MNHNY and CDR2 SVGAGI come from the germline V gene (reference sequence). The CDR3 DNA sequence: TGTGCCAGCAGTTACGGGGGACGGATGAACACTGAAGCTTTCTTT. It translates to CASSYGGRMNTEAFF.

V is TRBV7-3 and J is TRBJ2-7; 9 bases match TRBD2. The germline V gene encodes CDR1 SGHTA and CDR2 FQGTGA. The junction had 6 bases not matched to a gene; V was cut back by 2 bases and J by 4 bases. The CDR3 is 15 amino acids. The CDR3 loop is CASSLRSGGPYEQYF. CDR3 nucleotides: TGTGCCAGCAGCTTACGGAGCGGGGGGCCGTACGAGCAGTACTTC. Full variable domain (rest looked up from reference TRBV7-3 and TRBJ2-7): GAGVSQTPSNKVTEKGKYVELRCDPISGHTALYWYRQSLGQGPEFLIYFQGTGAADDSGLPNDRFFAVRPEGSVSTLKIQRTERGDSAVYLCASSLRSGGPYEQYFGPGTRLTVT.

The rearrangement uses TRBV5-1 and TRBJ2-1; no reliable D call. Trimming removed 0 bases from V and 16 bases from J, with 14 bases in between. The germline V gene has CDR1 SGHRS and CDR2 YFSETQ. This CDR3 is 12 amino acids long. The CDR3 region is CASSLDGPTPFF. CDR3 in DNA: TGCGCCAGCAGCTTGGATGGACCAACCCCATTCTTC.

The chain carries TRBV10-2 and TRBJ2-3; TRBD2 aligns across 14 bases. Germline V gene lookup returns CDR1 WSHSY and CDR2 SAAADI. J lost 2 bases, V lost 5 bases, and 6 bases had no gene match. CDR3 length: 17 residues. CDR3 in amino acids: CASSSGLAGANTDTQYF. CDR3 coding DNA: TGCGCCAGCAGTTCGGGACTAGCGGGGGCCAACACAGATACGCAGTATTTT.

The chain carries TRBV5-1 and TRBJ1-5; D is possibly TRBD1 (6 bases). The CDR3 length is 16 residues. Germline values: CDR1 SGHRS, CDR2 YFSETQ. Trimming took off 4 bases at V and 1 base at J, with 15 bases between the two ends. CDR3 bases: TGCGCCAGCAGCCGTTACAGGGAGAGGAGCAATCAGCCCCAGCATTTT. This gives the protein CASSRYRERSNQPQHF.

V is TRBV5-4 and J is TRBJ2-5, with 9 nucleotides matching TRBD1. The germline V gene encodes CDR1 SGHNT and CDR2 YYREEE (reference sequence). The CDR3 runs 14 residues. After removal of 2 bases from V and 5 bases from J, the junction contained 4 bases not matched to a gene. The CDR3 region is CASSLPDRGETQYF. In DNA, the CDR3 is TGTGCCAGCAGCTTACCGGACAGGGGCGAGACCCAGTACTTC.

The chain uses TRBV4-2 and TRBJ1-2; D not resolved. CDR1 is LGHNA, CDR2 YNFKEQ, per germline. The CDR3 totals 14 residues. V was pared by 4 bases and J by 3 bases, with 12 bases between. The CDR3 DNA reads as TGTGCCAGCAGCCCAGACCCACAAGACTATGGCTACACCTTC. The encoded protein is CASSPDPQDYGYTF.

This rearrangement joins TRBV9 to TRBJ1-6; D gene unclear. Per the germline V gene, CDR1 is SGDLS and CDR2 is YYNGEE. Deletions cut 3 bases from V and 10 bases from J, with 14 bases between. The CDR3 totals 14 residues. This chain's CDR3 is CASSEAALGSPLHF. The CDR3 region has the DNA TGTGCCAGCAGCGAGGCCGCTCTTGGATCACCCCTCCACTTT.

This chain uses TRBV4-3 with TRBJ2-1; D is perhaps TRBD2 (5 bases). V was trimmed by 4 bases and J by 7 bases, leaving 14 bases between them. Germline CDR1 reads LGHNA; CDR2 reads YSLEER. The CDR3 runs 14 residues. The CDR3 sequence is CASSPRVAYNEQFF. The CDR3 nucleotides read TGCGCCAGCAGCCCGCGGGTAGCGTATAATGAGCAGTTCTTC.

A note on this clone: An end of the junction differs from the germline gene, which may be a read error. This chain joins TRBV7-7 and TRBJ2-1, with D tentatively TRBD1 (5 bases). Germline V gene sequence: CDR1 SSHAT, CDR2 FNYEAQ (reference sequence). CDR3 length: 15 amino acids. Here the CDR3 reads CASSLEDQGYNEQFF. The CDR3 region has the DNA TGTGCTAGCAGCTTAGAAGATCAGGGCTACAATGAGCAGTTCTTC. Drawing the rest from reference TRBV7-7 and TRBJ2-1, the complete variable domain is GAGVSQSPRYKVTKRGQDVTLRCDPISSHATLYWYQQALGQGPEFLTYFNYEAQPDKSGLPSDRFSAERPEGSISTLTIQRTEQRDSAMYRCASSLEDQGYNEQFFGPGTRLTVL.

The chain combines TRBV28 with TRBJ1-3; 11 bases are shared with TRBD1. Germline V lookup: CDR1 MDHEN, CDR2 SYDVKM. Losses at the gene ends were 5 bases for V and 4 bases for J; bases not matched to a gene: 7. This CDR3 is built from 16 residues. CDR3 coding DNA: TGTGCCAGCAGTGGGACAGGGGGGGGGACCGGAAACACCATATATTTT. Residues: CASSGTGGGTGNTIYF.

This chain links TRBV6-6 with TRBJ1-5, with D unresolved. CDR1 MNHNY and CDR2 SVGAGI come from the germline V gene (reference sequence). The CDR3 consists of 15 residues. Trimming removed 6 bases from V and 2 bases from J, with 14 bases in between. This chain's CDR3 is CASSSNLEGNQPQHF. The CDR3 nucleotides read TGTGCCAGCAGCTCCAACCTCGAGGGCAATCAGCCCCAGCATTTT.

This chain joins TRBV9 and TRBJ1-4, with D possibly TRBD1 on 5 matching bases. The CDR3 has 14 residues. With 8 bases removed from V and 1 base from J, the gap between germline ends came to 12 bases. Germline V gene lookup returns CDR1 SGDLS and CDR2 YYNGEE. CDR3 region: CASSRGRTNEKLFF. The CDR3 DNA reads TGTGCCAGTTCTCGGGGGAGAACTAATGAAAAACTGTTTTTT.

CDR3 residues: CASHRTGNYEQYF. CDR3 bases: TGTGCCAGTCACAGGACGGGGAACTACGAGCAGTACTTC. The chain combines TRBV6-1 with TRBJ2-7, with D perhaps given as TRBD1 or TRBD2 (5 bases each). The CDR3 consists of 13 residues. V was cut by 9 bases and J by 3 bases, with 15 bases left in between. CDR1 and CDR2 from the germline V gene are MNHNS and SASEGT.